These T cell receptor beta chains were read from a single sample in a study of neurological immune-mediated disorders. TCRdb independently ran MiXCR on the 5' RACE reads; one entry per CDR3 protein. The repertoire holds roughly 89,000 distinct CDR3 sequences, with about 2.5% as singletons. Material: PBMCs. Receptor source: a woman in her 30s with multiple sclerosis. Both conserved end residues are part of each CDR3. A D gene is named only where the DNA matches it firmly. Size tells how often a clone was seen (once, few, many) or the class of an expanded clone, and some rows leave it out.

v_gene	j_gene	abundance	d_gene	CDR3aa	CDR3nt
TRBV7-9	TRBJ2-7	many	.	CASSLVGTYEQYF	TGTGCCAGCAGCTTAGTCGGGACCTACGAGCAGTACTTC
TRBV29-1	TRBJ2-1	many	.	CSVEVRGWENYNEQFF	TGCAGCGTTGAAGTCCGCGGATGGGAGAACTACAATGAGCAGTTCTTC
TRBV20-1	TRBJ2-3	many	TRBD2	CSARLSLAGGPWPWDTQYF	TGCAGTGCTAGACTTAGTCTAGCGGGAGGGCCCTGGCCTTGGGATACGCAGTATTTT
TRBV5-1	TRBJ2-7	many	TRBD2	CASGLAGNYEQYF	TGCGCCAGCGGACTAGCGGGAAACTACGAGCAGTACTTC
TRBV20-1	TRBJ2-1	many	.	CSASPPSPDYNEQFF	TGCAGTGCTAGCCCTCCATCCCCAGACTACAATGAGCAGTTCTTC
TRBV12-3/TRBV12-4	TRBJ1-5	many	.	CASSPFPGAVQPQHF	TGTGCCAGCAGTCCTTTTCCAGGGGCGGTTCAGCCCCAGCATTTT
TRBV12-3/TRBV12-4	TRBJ2-7	many	TRBD2	CASSPRPLAGMYEQYF	TGTGCCAGCAGTCCAAGGCCACTAGCGGGAATGTACGAGCAGTACTTC
TRBV7-2	TRBJ2-3	many	TRBD1	CASSPGGLLTDTQYF	TGTGCCAGCAGCCCAGGGGGTCTGTTAACAGATACGCAGTATTTT
TRBV7-2	TRBJ1-4	many	.	CASRQGPTNEKLFF	TGTGCCAGCAGGCAGGGGCCAACTAATGAAAAACTGTTTTTT
TRBV4-3	TRBJ2-5	few	TRBD2	CASSYGLEGGRILETQYF	TGCGCCAGCAGCTACGGACTAGAGGGAGGTAGGATTCTTGAGACCCAGTACTTC
TRBV29-1	TRBJ2-5	many	.	CSVERIERETQYF	TGCAGCGTTGAGAGGATTGAGAGGGAGACCCAGTACTTC
TRBV7-9	TRBJ2-1	many	.	CASMSEGSSYNEQFF	TGTGCCAGTATGTCTGAGGGAAGCTCCTACAATGAGCAGTTCTTC
TRBV20-1	TRBJ2-7	many	.	CSARTREPVGEQYF	TGCAGTGCTAGAACCCGGGAGCCGGTGGGGGAGCAGTACTTC
TRBV7-9	TRBJ1-1	many	.	CASSNTAPEAFF	TGTGCCAGCAGCAACACCGCTCCTGAAGCTTTCTTT
TRBV6-1	TRBJ2-3	many	.	CASRLTESTDTQYF	TGTGCCAGCAGGTTGACAGAGAGCACAGATACGCAGTATTTT
TRBV12-3/TRBV12-4	TRBJ1-2	many	.	CASSEDGDCYTF	TGTGCCAGCAGTGAGGACGGTGATTGCTACACCTTC
TRBV24-1	TRBJ2-1	many	TRBD2	CATDQGPREGRYEQFF	TGTGCCACCGATCAGGGTCCGCGGGAGGGCCGGTATGAGCAGTTCTTC
TRBV7-8	TRBJ2-1	few	.	CASSLYPDSYNEQFF	TGTGCCAGCAGCTTATACCCGGATTCCTACAATGAGCAGTTCTTC
TRBV28	TRBJ1-2	many	TRBD1	CASRLQGSDYGYTF	TGTGCCAGCAGACTACAGGGGTCGGACTATGGCTACACCTTC
TRBV7-8	TRBJ2-3	many	TRBD2	CASSVQLAGGRDTQYF	TGTGCCAGCAGCGTACAGCTAGCGGGAGGCAGGGATACGCAGTATTTT
TRBV24-1	TRBJ2-2	many	.	CATSRGADFANTGELFF	TGTGCCACCAGTCGGGGGGCCGACTTCGCGAACACCGGGGAGCTGTTTTTT
TRBV27	TRBJ2-1	many	.	CASRPGVTGSHNEQFF	TGTGCCAGCCGACCTGGGGTAACCGGCTCTCACAATGAGCAGTTCTTC
TRBV18	TRBJ2-1	many	.	CASSRPADFYNEQFF	TGTGCCAGCTCACGACCGGCGGATTTCTACAATGAGCAGTTCTTC
TRBV27	TRBJ2-7	many	.	CASRPDGMLNSYEQYF	TGTGCCAGCCGGCCTGACGGGATGTTGAACTCCTACGAGCAGTACTTC
TRBV29-1	TRBJ2-7	many	.	CSVDRANTYEQYF	TGCAGCGTTGACCGGGCCAACACCTACGAGCAGTACTTC
TRBV12-3/TRBV12-4	TRBJ2-1	many	TRBD1	CASSTRTGQNEQFF	TGTGCCAGCAGTACACGGACAGGACAGAATGAGCAGTTCTTC
TRBV7-8	TRBJ2-2	many	.	CASSVDTPLNTGELFF	TGTGCCAGCAGCGTAGATACCCCCTTGAACACCGGGGAGCTGTTTTTT
TRBV18	TRBJ2-2	many	.	CASSPYDTGELFF	TGTGCCAGCTCACCATATGACACCGGGGAGCTGTTTTTT
TRBV7-9	TRBJ2-1	many	.	CASSFGRAFGF	TGTGCCAGCAGCTTCGGTAGGGCCTTCGGTTTC
TRBV28	TRBJ1-5	many	.	CASSLLGSNQPQHF	TGTGCCAGCAGTCTTTTGGGAAGCAATCAGCCCCAGCATTTT
TRBV6-6	TRBJ2-5	many	TRBD1	CASSDWGQGPETQYF	TGTGCCAGCAGTGACTGGGGACAGGGGCCAGAGACCCAGTACTTC
TRBV29-1	TRBJ1-2	few	.	CSVERVGNGYTF	TGCAGCGTTGAAAGGGTGGGGAATGGCTACACCTTC
TRBV28	TRBJ1-5	many	TRBD1	CASSSGTAKEPQHF	TGTGCCAGCAGTTCTGGGACAGCCAAGGAGCCCCAGCATTTT
TRBV24-1	TRBJ2-1	many	TRBD2	CATSDQTSGENNEQFF	TGTGCCACCAGTGACCAGACTAGCGGGGAGAACAATGAGCAGTTCTTC
TRBV5-1	TRBJ1-6	many	TRBD1	CASRQGAINSPLHF	TGCGCCAGTCGACAGGGGGCCATCAATTCACCCCTCCACTTT
TRBV5-1	TRBJ2-7	many	.	CASSFDGTATYEQYF	TGCGCCAGCAGCTTTGACGGGACGGCAACCTACGAGCAGTACTTC
TRBV5-1	TRBJ2-5	many	.	CASSLGHMGDIQETQYF	TGCGCCAGCAGCTTGGGACATATGGGGGACATCCAAGAGACCCAGTACTTC
TRBV5-1	TRBJ1-1	many	TRBD1	CASSTGYGTGNTEAFF	TGCGCCAGCAGCACCGGTTATGGGACAGGGAACACTGAAGCTTTCTTT
TRBV18	TRBJ1-1	many	TRBD1	CASSRETGGTEAFF	TGTGCCAGCTCCCGAGAAACAGGGGGCACTGAAGCTTTCTTT
TRBV18	TRBJ2-1	many	TRBD1	CASSPRTGSDEQFF	TGTGCCAGCTCACCCCGGACAGGTAGCGATGAGCAGTTCTTC
TRBV20-1	TRBJ2-1	many	TRBD1	CSARRQGGTNEQFF	TGCAGTGCTAGGCGACAGGGGGGGACCAATGAGCAGTTCTTC
TRBV5-4	TRBJ2-7	many	.	CASSFPTLSYEQYF	TGTGCCAGCAGCTTCCCCACTCTCTCATACGAGCAGTACTTC
TRBV29-1	TRBJ1-2	many	.	CSVAASPYDGYTF	TGCAGCGTTGCGGCCAGCCCATACGATGGCTACACCTTC
TRBV7-2	TRBJ2-7	many	TRBD1	CASSFSQGAGYEQYF	TGTGCCAGCAGCTTCTCACAGGGGGCCGGCTACGAGCAGTACTTC
TRBV20-1	TRBJ2-5	many	.	CSAPRLGLETQYF	TGCAGTGCTCCCCGTTTAGGGCTAGAGACCCAGTACTTC
TRBV29-1	TRBJ2-1	many	TRBD2	CSVDQRGLNEQFF	TGCAGCGTTGACCAGCGGGGACTAAATGAGCAGTTCTTC
TRBV12-3/TRBV12-4	TRBJ2-1	.	.	CASSSQGPYNEQFF	TGTGCCAGCAGTTCCCAGGGACCCTACAATGAGCAGTTCTTC
TRBV7-2	TRBJ1-5	many	.	CASSLHPARRGEDQPQHF	TGTGCCAGCAGCTTACACCCAGCGCGGAGGGGCGAAGATCAGCCCCAGCATTTT
TRBV6-1	TRBJ2-7	.	.	CASSEFGRRTGRVPNEQYF	TGTGCCAGCAGTGAATTTGGGAGACGGACAGGGAGGGTTCCGAACGAGCAGTACTTC
TRBV20-1	TRBJ2-7	many	TRBD2	CSAGAGGPDEQYF	TGCAGTGCTGGAGCGGGAGGGCCCGACGAGCAGTACTTC
TRBV29-1	TRBJ2-1	many	.	CSVRTGNEQFF	TGCAGCGTCCGCACAGGGAATGAGCAGTTCTTC
TRBV4-3	TRBJ2-7	many	.	CASSQDFRTDSYEQYF	TGCGCCAGCAGCCAAGACTTCAGGACAGATTCCTACGAGCAGTACTTC
TRBV7-2	TRBJ2-5	many	.	CASTPGVETQYF	TGTGCCAGCACCCCGGGGGTAGAGACCCAGTACTTC
TRBV7-2	TRBJ1-2	many	TRBD1	CASSQSRGSGYTF	TGTGCCAGCAGCCAAAGCAGGGGGTCTGGCTACACCTTC
TRBV5-5	TRBJ2-2	many	TRBD2	CASRLAGAGELFF	TGTGCCAGCAGGTTGGCGGGGGCCGGGGAGCTGTTTTTT
TRBV4-3	TRBJ1-2	many	.	CASSQDTADYGYTF	TGCGCCAGCAGCCAAGATACGGCGGACTATGGCTACACCTTC
TRBV4-3	TRBJ2-1	many	.	CASSQDDWNEQFF	TGCGCCAGCAGCCAAGATGATTGGAATGAGCAGTTCTTC
TRBV29-1	TRBJ2-1	many	TRBD1	CSVPGTGTGEQFF	TGCAGCGTCCCCGGGACAGGTACAGGGGAGCAGTTCTTC